This T cell receptor beta chain came from a study of OX40 agonist ivuxolimab in advanced cancers. Study information: At approximately 83% male, the cohort had a mean age of roughly 60 years, ranging from roughly 23 to 80.

This clone was found once. The CDR3 totals 16 residues. Looked up from germline, CDR1 is SGHTA and CDR2 is FQGNSA. Trimming cost V 5 bases and J 6 bases; bases outside gene matches: 12. The assay was immunoSEQ multiplex PCR, and TCRdb's table has in-frame clones only and misses some. The repertoire has about 73,000 clones, 80% to 95% of them found once; the top ten carry around 0.5%. V gene TRBV7-2 combines with J gene TRBJ2-2; TRBD2 agrees at 7 bases. The specimen was CD4+ or CD8+ T cells sorted from blood, collected in a trial of the OX40 agonist ivuxolimab. This TCR derives from an adult with an advanced solid tumor such as melanoma, head and neck, liver or kidney cancer. Here the CDR3 DNA reads TGTGCCAGCAGCCGCAGTGGCGGGGGTGTCGCCGGGGAGCTGTTTTTT. Its translation: CASSRSGGGVAGELFF.